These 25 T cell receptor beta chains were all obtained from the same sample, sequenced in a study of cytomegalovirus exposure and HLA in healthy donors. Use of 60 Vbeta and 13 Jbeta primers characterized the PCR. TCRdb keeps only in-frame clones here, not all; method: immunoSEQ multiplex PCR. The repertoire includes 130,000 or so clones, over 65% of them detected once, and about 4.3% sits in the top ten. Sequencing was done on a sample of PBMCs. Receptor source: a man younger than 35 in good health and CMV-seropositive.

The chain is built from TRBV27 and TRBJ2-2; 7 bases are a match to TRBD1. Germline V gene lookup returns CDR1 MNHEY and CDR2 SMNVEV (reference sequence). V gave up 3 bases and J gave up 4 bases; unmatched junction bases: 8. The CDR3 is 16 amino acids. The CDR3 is CASSFHGQAGTGELFF. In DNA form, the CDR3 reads TGTGCCAGCAGTTTCCACGGACAGGCCGGCACCGGGGAGCTGTTTTTT.

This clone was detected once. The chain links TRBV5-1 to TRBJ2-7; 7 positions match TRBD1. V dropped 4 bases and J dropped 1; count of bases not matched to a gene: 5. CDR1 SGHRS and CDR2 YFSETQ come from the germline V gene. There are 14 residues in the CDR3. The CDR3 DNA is TGCGCCAGCAGCACCCGACAGGGATCCTACGAGCAGTACTTC. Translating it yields CASSTRQGSYEQYF.

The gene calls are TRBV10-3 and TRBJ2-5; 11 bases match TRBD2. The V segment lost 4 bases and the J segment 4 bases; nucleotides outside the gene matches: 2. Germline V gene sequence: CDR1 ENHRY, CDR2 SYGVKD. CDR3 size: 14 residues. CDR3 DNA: TGTGCCATCAGTGGGCTAGCGGGGGGAGAGACCCAGTACTTC. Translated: CAISGLAGGETQYF.

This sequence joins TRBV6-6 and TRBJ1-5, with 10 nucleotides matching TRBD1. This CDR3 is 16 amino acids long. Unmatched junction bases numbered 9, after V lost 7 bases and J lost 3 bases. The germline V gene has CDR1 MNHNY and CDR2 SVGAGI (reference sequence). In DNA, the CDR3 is TGTGCCAGCATGATAGGACAGGGGGGCGTCAATCAGCCCCAGCATTTT. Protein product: CASMIGQGGVNQPQHF.

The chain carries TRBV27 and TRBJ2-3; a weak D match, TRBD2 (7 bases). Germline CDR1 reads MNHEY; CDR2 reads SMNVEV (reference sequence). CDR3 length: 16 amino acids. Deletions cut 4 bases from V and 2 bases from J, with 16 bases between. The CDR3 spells CASSSIGGGTTDTQYF. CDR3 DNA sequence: TGTGCCAGCAGTTCGATTGGCGGGGGCACCACAGATACGCAGTATTTT.

CDR3 nucleotides: TGTGCCAGCAGCTCCGGGAAGAACACTGAAGCTTTCTTT. This codes for CASSSGKNTEAFF. The rearrangement joins TRBV11-1 to TRBJ1-1; D gene ambiguous. This CDR3 spans 13 amino acids. CDR1 and CDR2 from the germline V gene are SGHAT and FQDESV (reference sequence). V lost 4 bases and J 1 base, leaving 7 bases between the germline ends.

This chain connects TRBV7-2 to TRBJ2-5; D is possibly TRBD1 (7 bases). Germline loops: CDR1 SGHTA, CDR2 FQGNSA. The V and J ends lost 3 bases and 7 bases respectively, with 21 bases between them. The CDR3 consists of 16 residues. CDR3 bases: TGTGCCAGCAGCTTCTCTTCCGGGGGCCAGGGGGGGACCCAGTACTTC. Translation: CASSFSSGGQGGTQYF.

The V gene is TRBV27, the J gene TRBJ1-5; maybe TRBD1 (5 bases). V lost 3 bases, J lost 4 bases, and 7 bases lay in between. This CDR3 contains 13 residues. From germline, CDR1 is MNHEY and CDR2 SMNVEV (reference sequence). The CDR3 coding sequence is TGTGCCAGCAGTTTTCAGGGAAATCAGCCCCAGCATTTT. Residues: CASSFQGNQPQHF.

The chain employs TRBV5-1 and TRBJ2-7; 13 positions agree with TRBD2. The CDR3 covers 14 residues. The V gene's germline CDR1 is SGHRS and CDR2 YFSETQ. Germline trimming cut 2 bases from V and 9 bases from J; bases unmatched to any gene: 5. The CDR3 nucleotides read TGCGCCAGCAGCTTCGGGACTAGCGGGATACTGCAGTACTTC. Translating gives CASSFGTSGILQYF.

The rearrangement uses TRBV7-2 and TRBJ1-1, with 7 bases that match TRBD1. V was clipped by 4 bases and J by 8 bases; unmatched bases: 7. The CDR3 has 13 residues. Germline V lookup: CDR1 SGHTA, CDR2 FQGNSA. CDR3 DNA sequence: TGTGCCAGCAGCTCCCTCCCGGGACAGGAAGCTTTCTTT. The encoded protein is CASSSLPGQEAFF.

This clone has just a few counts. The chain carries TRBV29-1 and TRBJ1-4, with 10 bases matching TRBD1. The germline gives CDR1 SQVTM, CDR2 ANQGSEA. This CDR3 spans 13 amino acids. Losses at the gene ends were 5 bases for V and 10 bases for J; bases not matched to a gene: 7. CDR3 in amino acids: CSVLTGGGRKLFF. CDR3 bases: TGCAGCGTTCTGACAGGGGGCGGTCGAAAACTGTTTTTT.

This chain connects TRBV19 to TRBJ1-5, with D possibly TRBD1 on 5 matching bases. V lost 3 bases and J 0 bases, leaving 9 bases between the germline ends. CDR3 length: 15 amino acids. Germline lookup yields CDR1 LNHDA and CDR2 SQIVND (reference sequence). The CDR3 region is CASSMGQFSNQPQHF. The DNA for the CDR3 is TGTGCCAGTAGTATGGGGCAGTTTAGCAATCAGCCCCAGCATTTT.

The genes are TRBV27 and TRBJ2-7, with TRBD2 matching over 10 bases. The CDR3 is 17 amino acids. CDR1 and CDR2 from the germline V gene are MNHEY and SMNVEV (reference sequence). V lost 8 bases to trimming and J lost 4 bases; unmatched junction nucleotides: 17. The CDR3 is CASGPRPRLAGEYEQYF. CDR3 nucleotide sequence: TGTGCCAGCGGACCACGCCCCCGGCTAGCGGGGGAATACGAGCAGTACTTC.

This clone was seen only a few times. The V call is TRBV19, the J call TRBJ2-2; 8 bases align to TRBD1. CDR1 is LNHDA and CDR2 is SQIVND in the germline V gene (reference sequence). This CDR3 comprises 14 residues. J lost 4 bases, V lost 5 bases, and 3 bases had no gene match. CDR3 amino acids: CASSDRGGTGELFF. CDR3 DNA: TGTGCCAGTAGTGACAGGGGAGGCACCGGGGAGCTGTTTTTT.

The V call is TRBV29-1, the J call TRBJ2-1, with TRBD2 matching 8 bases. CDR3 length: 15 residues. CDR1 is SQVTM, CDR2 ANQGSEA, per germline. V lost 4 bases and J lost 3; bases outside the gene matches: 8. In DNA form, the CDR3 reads TGCAGCGTTGGTATAGCGGGACCTGACTACAATGAGCAGTTCTTC. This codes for CSVGIAGPDYNEQFF.

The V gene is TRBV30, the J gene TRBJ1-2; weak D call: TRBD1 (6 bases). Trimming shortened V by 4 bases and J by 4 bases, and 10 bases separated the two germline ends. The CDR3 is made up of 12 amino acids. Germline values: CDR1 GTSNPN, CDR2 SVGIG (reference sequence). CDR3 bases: TGTGCCTGGACCACAGGGTTCTATGGCTACACCTTC. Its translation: CAWTTGFYGYTF.

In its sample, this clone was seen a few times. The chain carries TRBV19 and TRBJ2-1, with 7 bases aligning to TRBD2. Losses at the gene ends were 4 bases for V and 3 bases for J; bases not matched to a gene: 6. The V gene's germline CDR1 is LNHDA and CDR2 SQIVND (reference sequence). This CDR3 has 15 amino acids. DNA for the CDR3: TGTGCCAGTAGTACTAGCGGAGGGAACTACAATGAGCAGTTCTTC. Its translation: CASSTSGGNYNEQFF.

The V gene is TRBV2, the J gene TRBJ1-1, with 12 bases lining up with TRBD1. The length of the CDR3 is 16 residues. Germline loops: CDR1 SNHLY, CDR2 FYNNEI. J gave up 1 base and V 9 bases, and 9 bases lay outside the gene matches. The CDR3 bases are TGTGCCAGTAAAACAGGGACAGGGGGCGCGAACACTGAAGCTTTCTTT. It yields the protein CASKTGTGGANTEAFF.

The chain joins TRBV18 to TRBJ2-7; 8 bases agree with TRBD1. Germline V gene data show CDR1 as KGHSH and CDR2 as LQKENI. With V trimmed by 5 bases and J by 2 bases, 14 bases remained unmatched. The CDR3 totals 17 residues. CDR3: CASSTLRTGLLTYEQYF. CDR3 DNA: TGTGCCAGCTCAACACTTAGGACAGGGTTACTCACCTACGAGCAGTACTTC.

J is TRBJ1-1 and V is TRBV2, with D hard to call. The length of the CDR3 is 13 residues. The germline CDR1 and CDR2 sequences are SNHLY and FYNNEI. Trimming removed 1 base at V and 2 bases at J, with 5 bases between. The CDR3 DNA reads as TGTGCCAGCAGTGAAGAGCGCAACACTGAAGCTTTCTTT. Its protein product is CASSEERNTEAFF.

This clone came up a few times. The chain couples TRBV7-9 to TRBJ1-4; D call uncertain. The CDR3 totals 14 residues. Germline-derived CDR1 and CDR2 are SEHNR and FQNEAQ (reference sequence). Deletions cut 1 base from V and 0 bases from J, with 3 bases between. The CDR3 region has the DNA TGTGCCAGCAGCTTAGGCGCAACTAATGAAAAACTGTTTTTT. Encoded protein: CASSLGATNEKLFF. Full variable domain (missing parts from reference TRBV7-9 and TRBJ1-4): DTGVSQNPRHKITKRGQNVTFRCDPISEHNRLYWYRQTLGQGPEFLTYFQNEAQLEKSRLLSDRFSAERPKGSFSTLEIQRTEQGDSAMYLCASSLGATNEKLFFGSGTQLSVL.

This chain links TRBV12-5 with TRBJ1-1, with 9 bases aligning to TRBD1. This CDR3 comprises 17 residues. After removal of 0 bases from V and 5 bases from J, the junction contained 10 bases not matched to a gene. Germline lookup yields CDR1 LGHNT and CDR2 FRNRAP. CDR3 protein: CASGLVRTGGEETEAFF. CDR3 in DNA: TGTGCTAGTGGTTTGGTACGTACAGGGGGCGAAGAAACTGAAGCTTTCTTT.

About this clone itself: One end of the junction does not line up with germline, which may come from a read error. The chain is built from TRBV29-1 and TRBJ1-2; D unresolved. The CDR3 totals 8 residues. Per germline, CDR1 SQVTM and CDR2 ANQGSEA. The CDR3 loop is CSVEGGAF. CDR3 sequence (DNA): TGCAGCGTTGAAGGAGGTGCCTTC.

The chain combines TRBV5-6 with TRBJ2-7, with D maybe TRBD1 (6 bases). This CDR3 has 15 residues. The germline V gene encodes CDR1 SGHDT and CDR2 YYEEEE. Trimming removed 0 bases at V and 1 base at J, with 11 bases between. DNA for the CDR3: TGTGCCAGCAGCTTGGCCCCCGGGACATCCTACGAGCAGTACTTC. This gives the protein CASSLAPGTSYEQYF.

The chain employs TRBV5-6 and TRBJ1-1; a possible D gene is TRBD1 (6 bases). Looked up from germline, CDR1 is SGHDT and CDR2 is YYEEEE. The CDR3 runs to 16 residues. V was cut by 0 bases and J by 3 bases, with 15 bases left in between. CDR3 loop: CASSLATRGWHTEAFF. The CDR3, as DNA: TGTGCCAGCAGCTTGGCTACCAGGGGCTGGCACACTGAAGCTTTCTTT.